This T cell receptor (beta chain) originates from a study of control samples from healthy donors and cancer patients. The CDR3 totals 14 residues. Germline CDR1 MNHEY, CDR2 SVGEGT. The V end lost 6 bases, the J end lost 0 bases, and 9 bases lay between the germline ends. Produced via immunoSEQ multiplex PCR; TCRdb's table is partial and in-frame only. The data show some 120,000 clones, with 93% seen just once and 1.5% to 2% held by the top ten. V and J are TRBV6-2 or TRBV6-3 and TRBJ2-4, with unresolved D. The sequenced sample consisted of PBMCs. This sequence originates from a man over 45 with head and neck cancer. The CDR3 region has the DNA TGTGCCAGCAGCCTTGCCGCAGCCAAAAACATTCAGTACTTC. This translates into CASSLAAAKNIQYF.